Listed below are T cell receptor beta chains from one sample, sequenced in a study of shared clonotypes between healthy human individuals. The method was immunoSEQ multiplex PCR; TCRdb's version includes in-frame clones alone and lacks a portion of them. The sample comprises over 1.5 million clones, under 99% of which are singletons, and less than 0.55% rests with the top ten. Material: naive CD4+ T cells sorted from blood. Receptors originate from a man younger than 40 in good health. CDR3s include the opening cysteine and the closing phenylalanine or tryptophan. A D gene is named only where the DNA matches it firmly. Size is stated for part of the rows, as once, few or many counts, or as a class when the clone is expanded.

>TRBJ2-1|NA|TRBV7-7|NA
TGTGCTAGCAGCATTGACACCTACAATGAGCAGTTCTTC
CASSIDTYNEQFF
>TRBJ1-5|NA|TRBV7-2|NA
TGTGCCAGCAGCCCAGCGGGGGATTTTCAGCCCCAGCATTTT
CASSPAGDFQPQHF
>TRBJ2-7|NA|TRBV4-1|NA
TGCGCCAGCAGCCCAAATCAGGGTTCCTACGAGCAGTACTTC
CASSPNQGSYEQYF
>TRBJ2-7|NA|TRBV28|NA
TGTGCCAGCAGTTTATGGATGAGCGACTACGAGCAGTACTTC
CASSLWMSDYEQYF
>TRBJ2-1|NA|TRBV19|NA
TGTGCCAGTAGTATGACGGGTGAGCAGTTCTTC
CASSMTGEQFF
>TRBJ2-1|NA|TRBV10-1|TRBD2
TGCGCCAGCAGTGAGTCTCGGAGCGGGAAGCAGTTCTTC
CASSESRSGKQFF
>TRBJ2-7|NA|TRBV30|NA
TGTGCCTCCGCCCGGGGGCCGCAGCCCGACGAGCAGTACTTC
CASARGPQPDEQYF
>TRBJ2-7|NA|TRBV5-1|NA
TGCGCCAGCAGCTTGGTTGGGGAGGCCTACTACGAGCAGTACTTC
CASSLVGEAYYEQYF
>TRBJ1-1|NA|TRBV10-1|NA
TGCGCCAGCAGTGAGTCTCCCCCAGGTTCAATCCGGGCTGAAGCTTTCTTT
CASSESPPGSIRAEAFF
>TRBJ2-1|NA|TRBV7-3|NA
TGTGCCAGCAGTCAAGGGGCAAGCTCCTACAATGAGCAGTTCTTC
CASSQGASSYNEQFF
>TRBJ2-1|once|TRBV5-4|NA
TGTGCCAGCAGCCCAAACCCGCAGGCTAAGCAGTTCTTC
CASSPNPQAKQFF
>TRBJ1-5|NA|TRBV28|NA
TGTGCCAGCTTTTATAGCAATCAGCCCCAGCATTTT
CASFYSNQPQHF
>TRBJ1-3|once|TRBV7-2|TRBD1
TGTGCCAGCAGCTTGAGGTGGACAGGCTCTGGAAACACCATATATTTT
CASSLRWTGSGNTIYF
>TRBJ2-7|NA|TRBV5-6|NA
TGTGCCAGCAGCCAACCCAGCTCCTACGAGCAGTACTTC
CASSQPSSYEQYF
>TRBJ1-3|NA|TRBV7-9|TRBD1
TGTGCCAGCAGCACGGGACAGGGGTCTGGAAACACCATATATTTT
CASSTGQGSGNTIYF
>TRBJ2-2|NA|TRBV27|NA
TGTGCAAAAAGACTAGCGAACACCGGGGAGCTGTTTTTT
CAKRLANTGELFF
>TRBJ1-5|NA|TRBV28|NA
TGTGCCAGCAGCCCCGCCGGGACATATAGCAATCAGCCCCAGCATTTT
CASSPAGTYSNQPQHF
>TRBJ2-2|once|TRBV5-8|TRBD2
TGTGCCAGCAGCCAACGGGGACTAGCGTCAGGGGCCGGGGAGCTGTTTTTT
CASSQRGLASGAGELFF
>TRBJ1-2|NA|TRBV19|TRBD1
TGTGCCAGTACCCGGACAGGGAACTATGGCTACACCTTC
CASTRTGNYGYTF
>TRBJ2-7|NA|TRBV6-6|TRBD1
TGTGCCAGCAGGGAACAGGGGCTGGGCGCCTACGAGCAGTACTTC
CASREQGLGAYEQYF
>TRBJ2-1|once|TRBV7-2|TRBD1
TGTGCCAGCAGCTTAGACAGGGGTTACAATGAGCAGTTCTTC
CASSLDRGYNEQFF